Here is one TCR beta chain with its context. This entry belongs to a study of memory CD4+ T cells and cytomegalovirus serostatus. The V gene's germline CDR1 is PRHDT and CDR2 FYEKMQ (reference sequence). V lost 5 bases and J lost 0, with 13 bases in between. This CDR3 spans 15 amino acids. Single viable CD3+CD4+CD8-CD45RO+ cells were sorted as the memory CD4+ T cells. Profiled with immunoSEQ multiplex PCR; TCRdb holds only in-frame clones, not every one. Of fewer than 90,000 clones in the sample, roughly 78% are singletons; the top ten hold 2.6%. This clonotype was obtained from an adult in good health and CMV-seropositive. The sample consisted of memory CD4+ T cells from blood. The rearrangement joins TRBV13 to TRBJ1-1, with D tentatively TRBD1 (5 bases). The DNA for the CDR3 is TGTGCCAGCAGCACTAGGACGACAGTGAACACTGAAGCTTTCTTT. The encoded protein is CASSTRTTVNTEAFF.